Below are 8 T cell receptor beta chains sequenced from a single sample in a study of shared clonotypes between healthy human individuals. Profiling relied on immunoSEQ multiplex PCR, and the TCRdb table lists in-frame clones only, not all of them. The data contain some 2.3 million clones, approximately 95% of them singletons. Sequencing input: naive CD4+ T cells from PBMCs. Subset reported: CD45RA+ positively selected. Receptors were obtained from a man between 18 and 35 years old in good health. Some clones in this sample may be carry-over from other donors' samples.

The chain carries TRBV2 and TRBJ2-7; 7 bases are a match to TRBD1. CDR1 is SNHLY, CDR2 FYNNEI, per germline. The CDR3 has 19 residues. J lost 0 bases, V lost 4 bases, and 18 bases had no gene match. The CDR3 protein is CASSAVPLSGTVISYEQYF. Here the CDR3 DNA reads TGTGCCAGCAGTGCTGTTCCTTTATCCGGGACAGTTATCTCCTACGAGCAGTACTTC.

V is TRBV7-6 and J is TRBJ1-2; D possibly corresponds to TRBD1 (5 bases). The germline CDR1 and CDR2 sequences are SGHVS and FNYEAQ. CDR3 length: 15 amino acids. Trimming pared 5 bases from V and 5 bases from J, leaving 18 bases between. The CDR3 spells CASSEEPGLGYGYTF. The CDR3 nucleotides read TGTGCCAGCAGCGAGGAGCCGGGGCTGGGGTATGGCTACACCTTC.

The chain combines TRBV14 with TRBJ2-7; tentatively, D is TRBD1 (6 bases). The germline gives CDR1 SGHDN, CDR2 FVKESK. V was trimmed by 3 bases and J by 6 bases, leaving 21 bases between them. This CDR3 is 16 amino acids long. Written as DNA, the CDR3 is TGTGCCAGCAGCCATACTACGGGGACACAGTATGGCGAGCAGTACTTC. Protein product: CASSHTTGTQYGEQYF.

This sequence joins TRBV5-6 and TRBJ2-6; D is undetermined. The CDR3 totals 18 residues. Looked up from germline, CDR1 is SGHDT and CDR2 is YYEEEE. The germline V and J ends were trimmed by 1 base and 0 bases, with 14 bases remaining between them. Here the CDR3 reads CASSLLADPSSGANVLTF. The CDR3 bases are TGTGCCAGCAGCTTGCTGGCGGACCCCTCCTCTGGGGCCAACGTCCTGACTTTC.

J is TRBJ1-2 and V is TRBV15; D remains unclear. V lost 0 bases and J 5 bases, leaving 7 bases between the germline ends. The CDR3 covers 13 residues. The V gene's germline CDR1 is LNHNV and CDR2 YYDKDF (reference sequence). Here the CDR3 reads CATSRDSGYGYTF. The CDR3, as DNA: TGTGCCACCAGCAGAGATTCGGGGTATGGCTACACCTTC.

This clone has a single count. The chain has TRBV5-4 and TRBJ2-7, with TRBD2 matching over 7 bases. The CDR3 spans 13 residues. V shed 10 bases, J shed 3 bases, and the junction held 10 bases outside the gene matches. Per the germline V gene, CDR1 is SGHNT and CDR2 is YYREEE (reference sequence). For the CDR3, the DNA is TGTGCCTCGGGGGGACGGCAGGGCTACGAGCAGTACTTC. Translated, it gives CASGGRQGYEQYF.

The chain uses TRBV28 and TRBJ1-1; a weak D match, TRBD1 (6 bases). The germline V gene has CDR1 MDHEN and CDR2 SYDVKM. CDR3 length equals 17 residues. V was trimmed by 5 bases and J by 0 bases, leaving 19 bases between them. The CDR3 reads CASSISGGRRMNTEAFF. Written as DNA, the CDR3 is TGTGCCAGCAGTATTTCGGGGGGCCGGCGGATGAACACTGAAGCTTTCTTT.

This clone was detected only a few times. The V gene is TRBV7-9, the J gene TRBJ2-7; TRBD2 aligns across 14 bases. The V gene end was trimmed by 0 bases and the J gene end by 6 bases; junction bases not matched to a gene: 4. CDR3 size: 16 residues. The germline V gene has CDR1 SEHNR and CDR2 FQNEAQ (reference sequence). The CDR3 DNA follows: TGTGCCAGCAGCTTAGCGTACGGGACTAGCGGGGGCGAGCAGTACTTC. Translated, it gives CASSLAYGTSGGEQYF.